Presented here are 5 T cell receptor beta chains from one specimen sequenced in a study of blood T cell repertoires in COVID-19. TCRdb's table, derived via immunoSEQ multiplex PCR, lists solely in-frame clones and lacks some. This sample carries 210,000 or so clones, 83% of them seen once, and the ten largest clones take roughly 2.9%. The specimen sequenced was peripheral blood. The source of these receptors is a middle-aged man with active or convalescent COVID-19.

The chain carries TRBV6-4 and TRBJ1-1, with 10 bases matching TRBD1. V shed 5 bases, J shed 0 bases, and the junction held 9 bases outside the gene matches. The CDR3 extends over 17 amino acids. Germline V gives CDR1 MRHNA, CDR2 SNTAGT. This CDR3 reads CASSRPRDRGMNTEAFF. CDR3 bases: TGTGCCAGCAGTCGTCCCCGGGACAGGGGAATGAACACTGAAGCTTTCTTT.

This chain connects TRBV6-6 to TRBJ1-1; possibly TRBD1 for D (5 bases). The CDR3 is 15 residues long. Per germline, CDR1 MNHNY and CDR2 SVGAGI (reference sequence). Trimming removed 2 bases from V and 7 bases from J, with 17 bases in between. The DNA for the CDR3 is TGTGCCAGCAGTTACGAAGGACGCCTACAGGATGAAGCTTTCTTT. This codes for CASSYEGRLQDEAFF.

This clone is a singleton in its sample. V is TRBV6-5 and J is TRBJ1-2; 9 bases are shared with TRBD1. The length of the CDR3 is 14 residues. Trimming cost V 6 bases and J 3 bases; bases outside gene matches: 5. Germline loops: CDR1 MNHEY, CDR2 SVGAGI. CDR3 DNA sequence: TGTGCCAGCAGGGGGGACAGGGTAGACTATGGCTACACCTTC. Its translation is CASRGDRVDYGYTF.

The chain employs TRBV11-3 and TRBJ2-1; 12 nucleotides align to TRBD1. Looked up from germline, CDR1 is SGHNT and CDR2 is YENEEA. The CDR3 has 18 residues. The V and J ends lost 5 bases and 7 bases, in that order; junction bases with no gene match: 15. As DNA, the CDR3 is TGTGCCAGCAGCCCATCGCCGGGACAGGGGGCCTCTGAAAATGAGCAGTTCTTC. It is translated as CASSPSPGQGASENEQFF.

The J gene is TRBJ2-6, the V gene TRBV7-8, with D possibly matching TRBD1 (6 bases). The CDR3 runs to 17 residues. V was cut by 1 base and J by 2 bases, with 12 bases left in between. Looked up from germline, CDR1 is SGHVS and CDR2 is FQNEAQ. The chain's CDR3 is CASSLVFGGPGANVLTF. DNA for the CDR3: TGTGCCAGCAGCTTAGTGTTTGGGGGCCCTGGGGCCAACGTCCTGACTTTC.